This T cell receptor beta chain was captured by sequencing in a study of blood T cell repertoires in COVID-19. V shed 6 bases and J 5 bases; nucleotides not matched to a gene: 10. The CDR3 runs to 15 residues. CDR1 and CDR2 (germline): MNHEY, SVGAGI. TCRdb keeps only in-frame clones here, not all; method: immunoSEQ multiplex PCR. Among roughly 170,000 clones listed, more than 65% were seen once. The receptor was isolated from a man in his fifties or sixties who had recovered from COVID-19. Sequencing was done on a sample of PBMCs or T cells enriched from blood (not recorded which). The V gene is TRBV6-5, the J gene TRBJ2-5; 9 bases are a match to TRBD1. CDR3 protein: CASSPNRGRGETQYF. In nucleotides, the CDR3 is TGTGCCAGCAGCCCGAACAGGGGGCGAGGGGAGACCCAGTACTTC.